The 9 T cell receptor beta chains given below trace back to one sample, sequenced in a study of cytomegalovirus exposure and HLA in healthy donors. Method: immunoSEQ multiplex PCR; TCRdb's copy keeps in-frame clones and lacks some. Of about 100,000 clones in the sample, roughly 95% were seen once. The specimen was PBMCs. The receptor set was obtained from a woman aged 18-30 years in good health and CMV-seronegative.

The rearrangement links TRBV6-1 to TRBJ1-2; TRBD1 is a possible D gene (6 bases). Germline CDR1 is MNHNS and CDR2 is SASEGT. The V and J ends lost 6 bases and 7 bases respectively, with 18 bases between them. This CDR3 comprises 14 residues. DNA of the CDR3: TGTGCCAGCAGCGAGGTCGGGGGGGCCGGTGGCTACACCTTC. Translated, it gives CASSEVGGAGGYTF.

The chain has TRBV10-1 and TRBJ2-2; 14 bases match TRBD2. This CDR3 region has 14 residues. From germline, CDR1 is WNHNN and CDR2 SYGVQD (reference sequence). V dropped 10 bases and J dropped 6; count of bases not matched to a gene: 4. CDR3 sequence: CATGTSGSPGELFF. CDR3 coding DNA: TGCGCCACCGGGACTAGCGGGAGTCCCGGGGAGCTGTTTTTT.

This clone appeared once. This chain uses TRBV9 with TRBJ2-7, with 7 bases fitting TRBD1. Germline V gene data show CDR1 as SGDLS and CDR2 as YYNGEE. Trimming at V came to 1 base and at J to 3 bases, leaving 4 bases not matched to a gene. The CDR3 totals 14 residues. CDR3: CASSVSGTDYEQYF. CDR3 DNA: TGTGCCAGCAGCGTATCAGGGACAGACTACGAGCAGTACTTC.

This chain uses TRBV11-3 with TRBJ2-1; TRBD2 aligns across 13 bases. The CDR3 loop spans 16 amino acids. The germline V gene encodes CDR1 SGHNT and CDR2 YENEEA. Trimming at V came to 6 bases and at J to 8 bases, leaving 10 bases not matched to a gene. This CDR3 is CASRRSTSGGRDEQFF. Written as DNA, the CDR3 is TGTGCCAGCAGACGTTCGACTAGCGGGGGGAGGGATGAGCAGTTCTTC.

V gene TRBV5-1 combines with J gene TRBJ2-1; 11 bases are a match to TRBD1. V lost 4 bases and J lost 6; bases outside the gene matches: 6. CDR3 length: 15 amino acids. Germline CDR1 reads SGHRS; CDR2 reads YFSETQ. The CDR3 region has the DNA TGCGCCAGCAGCACCGGAGGGACAGGGGGCAATGAGCAGTTCTTC. Translation: CASSTGGTGGNEQFF.

The chain recombines TRBV10-3 with TRBJ2-5, with D possibly being TRBD1 (6 bases). Germline V gives CDR1 ENHRY, CDR2 SYGVKD. CDR3 length equals 14 residues. V was shortened by 6 bases and J by 3 bases, with 14 bases between the two germline ends. CDR3 in DNA: TGTGCCATCAGCCTAGGACAGACAGAAGAGACCCAGTACTTC. This encodes CAISLGQTEETQYF.

This clone was observed a few times. This sequence joins TRBV2 and TRBJ1-5, with a possible D match to TRBD1 (6 bases). Trimming removed 6 bases from V and 0 bases from J, with 15 bases in between. The CDR3 sequence is 16 residues long. Germline lookup yields CDR1 SNHLY and CDR2 FYNNEI. The CDR3 spells CASSRDTGHSNQPQHF. CDR3 sequence (DNA): TGTGCCAGCAGCCGGGACACGGGGCATAGCAATCAGCCCCAGCATTTT.

The J gene is TRBJ2-2, the V gene TRBV6-5; 7 positions agree with TRBD2. Germline V gene data show CDR1 as MNHEY and CDR2 as SVGAGI. The CDR3 has 13 residues. J lost 7 bases, V lost 8 bases, and 7 bases had no gene match. The CDR3 DNA sequence: TGTGCCAGCCGGCGGGGGTTGGTCGGGGAGCTGTTTTTT. This codes for CASRRGLVGELFF.

V and J are TRBV7-9 and TRBJ2-5, with 7 bases fitting TRBD2. Germline V gives CDR1 SEHNR, CDR2 FQNEAQ (reference sequence). CDR3 size: 15 residues. The V and J ends lost 1 base and 5 bases, in that order; junction bases with no gene match: 7. CDR3 amino acids: CASSLVAGERETQYF. CDR3 nucleotide sequence: TGTGCCAGCAGCTTAGTTGCGGGGGAGAGGGAGACCCAGTACTTC.